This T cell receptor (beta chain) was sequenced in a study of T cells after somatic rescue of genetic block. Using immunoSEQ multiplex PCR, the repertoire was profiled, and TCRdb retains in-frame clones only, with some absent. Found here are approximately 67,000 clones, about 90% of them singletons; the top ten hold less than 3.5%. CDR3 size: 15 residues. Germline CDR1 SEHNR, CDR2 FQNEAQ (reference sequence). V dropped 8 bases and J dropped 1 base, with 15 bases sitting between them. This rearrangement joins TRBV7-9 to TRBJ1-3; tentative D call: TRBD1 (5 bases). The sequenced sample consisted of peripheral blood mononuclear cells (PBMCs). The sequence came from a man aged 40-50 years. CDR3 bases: TGTGCCAGCGGGGGGTCCAGGACATCTGGAAACACCATATATTTT. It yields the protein CASGGSRTSGNTIYF.